This T cell receptor beta chain was documented in a study of cytotoxic CD8 clonotypes in ibrutinib-treated CLL. This clone showed up just a few times. The V gene's germline CDR1 is SGHVS and CDR2 FQNEAQ. CDR3 size: 15 residues. V lost 5 bases, J lost 6 bases, and 19 bases lay in between. The data were produced by immunoSEQ multiplex PCR, yet TCRdb's version contains in-frame clones alone and is incomplete. The repertoire holds under 200,000 clones, more than 75% seen once, with roughly 1.9% in the top ten. PBMCs that had been cryopreserved were the source of roughly 2 micrograms of genomic DNA for TCR beta libraries.

The specimen was PBMCs, collected after 12 months of ibrutinib treatment. This chain connects TRBV7-8 to TRBJ1-2; no definite D call. This clonotype was sampled from a human donor with chronic lymphocytic leukemia. The CDR3 sequence: CASSPASGGGNGYTF. CDR3 DNA: TGTGCCAGCAGCCCCGCGTCGGGCGGAGGAAATGGCTACACCTTC.